These 30 T cell receptor beta chains share one sample of origin, sequenced in a study of control samples from healthy donors and cancer patients. The assay was immunoSEQ multiplex PCR, and TCRdb's table has in-frame clones only and misses some. This table has about 140,000 clones, more than 80% appearing once. The sample consisted of blood. All receptors derive from a man aged 18 to 29 in good health.

V is TRBV28 and J is TRBJ1-6; D uncertain. CDR1 and CDR2 (germline): MDHEN, SYDVKM. This CDR3 region has 16 residues. The ends were cut back, 3 bases at V and 5 bases at J, with 14 bases in the middle. This chain's CDR3 is CASSFGRRTDNSPLHF. The CDR3 region has the DNA TGTGCCAGCAGTTTTGGTCGCAGAACAGATAATTCACCCCTCCACTTT.

Written as DNA, the CDR3 is TGTGCCAGTAGTCTGGGGACAGCTTACGAGCAGTACTTC. Encoded protein: CASSLGTAYEQYF. The chain is built from TRBV19 and TRBJ2-7; 7 nucleotides match TRBD1. Germline lookup yields CDR1 LNHDA and CDR2 SQIVND (reference sequence). Losses at the gene ends were 5 bases for V and 4 bases for J; bases not matched to a gene: 5. The CDR3 totals 13 residues.

Of note for this clone: One junction end disagrees with the germline gene, perhaps due to a read error. This chain connects TRBV18 to TRBJ1-1; D gene unclear. Germline values: CDR1 KGHSH, CDR2 LQKENI. This CDR3 is built from 8 residues. CDR3 loop: CASSPRDF. The CDR3 DNA reads TGTGCCAGCTCACCCCGGGACTTT. Using reference TRBV18 and TRBJ1-1 for the parts outside the CDR3, the full variable domain is NAGVMQNPRHLVRRRGQEARLRCSPMKGHSHVYWYRQLPEEGLKFMVYLQKENIIDESGMPKERFSAEFPKEGPSILRIQQVVRGDSAAYFCASSPRDFGQGTRLTVV.

This clone was observed a single time. The J gene is TRBJ1-2, the V gene TRBV18; 8 nucleotides agree with TRBD1. The V segment lost 2 bases and the J segment 8 bases; nucleotides outside the gene matches: 4. There are 13 residues in the CDR3. From germline, CDR1 is KGHSH and CDR2 LQKENI. The chain's CDR3 is CASSPGQGAGYTF. CDR3 sequence (DNA): TGTGCCAGCTCACCAGGGCAGGGGGCAGGCTACACCTTC.

J is TRBJ2-7 and V is TRBV29-1; 10 bases are shared with TRBD1. This CDR3 is 14 amino acids long. Germline values: CDR1 SQVTM, CDR2 ANQGSEA. Germline trimming cut 6 bases from V and 2 bases from J; bases unmatched to any gene: 7. CDR3: CSVDGQGETYEQYF. The CDR3 nucleotides read TGCAGCGTCGATGGACAGGGGGAAACCTACGAGCAGTACTTC.

V usage is TRBV19 and J usage is TRBJ1-2; D is uncertain. Germline CDR1 LNHDA, CDR2 SQIVND (reference sequence). V dropped 3 bases and J dropped 7 bases, with 15 bases sitting between them. The CDR3 is made up of 14 amino acids. DNA of the CDR3: TGTGCCAGTAGTATTTCCCATGGTGATGGTGGCTACACCTTC. This gives the protein CASSISHGDGGYTF.

The chain couples TRBV4-1 to TRBJ2-1; possible D gene TRBD1, 6 bases. V gave up 0 bases and J gave up 2 bases, with 8 bases separating them. This CDR3 is built from 15 residues. Germline V gene data show CDR1 as MGHRA and CDR2 as YSYEKL. CDR3 amino acids: CASSQEGQTYNEQFF. In nucleotides, the CDR3 is TGCGCCAGCAGCCAAGAAGGACAGACCTACAATGAGCAGTTCTTC.

Only a few counts were recorded for this clone. V is TRBV3-1 (or the pseudogene TRBV3-2) and J is TRBJ2-1; 14 nucleotides match TRBD2. Germline V CDR1 and CDR2: LGHDT, YNNKEL (reference sequence). The trim removed 4 bases at V and 8 bases at J, leaving 4 bases unmatched. The CDR3 is made up of 15 amino acids. The CDR3 DNA reads as TGTGCCAGCAGCCTCGGACTAGCGGGGGGCCATGAGCAGTTCTTC. Encoded protein: CASSLGLAGGHEQFF.

This chain connects TRBV30 to TRBJ2-7; 7 nucleotides agree with TRBD1. The CDR3 runs to 13 residues. Germline assignment: CDR1 GTSNPN and CDR2 SVGIG (reference sequence). Trimming at V came to 4 bases and at J to 2 bases, leaving 5 bases not matched to a gene. As DNA, the CDR3 is TGTGCCTGGACGACAGGGACACCCTACGAGCAGTACTTC. Translation gives CAWTTGTPYEQYF.

The CDR3 DNA follows: TGTGCCAGCAGCTTATTAGCGGGGGGGTTAAACGAGCAGTACTTC. Protein: CASSLLAGGLNEQYF. The chain joins TRBV7-2 to TRBJ2-7; 11 nucleotides agree with TRBD2. This CDR3 region has 15 residues. Germline V gene sequence: CDR1 SGHTA, CDR2 FQGNSA. With 2 bases clipped from V and 5 bases from J, the junction kept 5 bases outside the gene matches.

This chain uses TRBV18 with TRBJ1-1; no definite D call. CDR1 and CDR2 from the germline V gene are KGHSH and LQKENI. This CDR3 comprises 13 residues. V was cut by 3 bases and J by 5 bases, with 10 bases left in between. CDR3 in amino acids: CASSPLTETEAFF. The CDR3 DNA is TGTGCCAGCTCACCGCTTACAGAAACTGAAGCTTTCTTT.

V usage is TRBV19 and J usage is TRBJ2-7, with D hard to call. CDR1 is LNHDA and CDR2 is SQIVND in the germline V gene (reference sequence). Trimming stripped 1 base from V and 2 bases from J, with 6 bases between. The CDR3 is made up of 13 amino acids. CDR3 loop: CASSIGSPYEQYF. CDR3 in DNA: TGTGCCAGTAGTATAGGATCCCCCTACGAGCAGTACTTC.

This sequence joins TRBV12-5 and TRBJ2-6; perhaps TRBD1 as D (6 bases). The CDR3 consists of 17 residues. The ends were cut back, 9 bases at V and 1 base at J, with 19 bases in the middle. CDR1 and CDR2 (germline): LGHNT, FRNRAP. The CDR3 DNA is TGTGCTAGCCAAGGGATAGGGGGTTCTTCTGGGGCCAACGTCCTGACTTTC. Translated, it gives CASQGIGGSSGANVLTF. The full variable domain, rest sourced from reference TRBV12-5 and TRBJ2-6, is DARVTQTPRHKVTEMGQEVTMRCQPILGHNTVFWYRQTMMQGLELLAYFRNRAPLDDSGMPKDRFSAEMPDATLATLKIQPSEPRDSAVYFCASQGIGGSSGANVLTFGAGSRLTVL.

V gene TRBV29-1 combines with J gene TRBJ1-2; TRBD1 might be the D (5 bases). V was pared by 4 bases and J by 8 bases, with 11 bases between. The germline CDR1 and CDR2 sequences are SQVTM and ANQGSEA. The CDR3 runs to 11 residues. Here the CDR3 DNA reads TGCAGCGTTGGGGCTGGGGGAGGCTACACCTTC. The encoded protein is CSVGAGGGYTF.

The CDR3 protein is CASSQAADLNTEAFF. The CDR3 DNA reads as TGCGCCAGCAGCCAAGCCGCCGACTTGAACACTGAAGCTTTCTTT. The V and J genes are TRBV4-1 and TRBJ1-1; unclear D gene. CDR1 MGHRA and CDR2 YSYEKL come from the germline V gene. The germline V and J ends were trimmed by 1 base and 0 bases, with 9 bases remaining between them. CDR3 size: 15 residues.

V usage is TRBV27 and J usage is TRBJ1-2; TRBD1 matches at 10 bases. The V and J ends lost 5 bases and 4 bases, in that order; junction bases with no gene match: 10. The CDR3 runs 16 residues. CDR1 is MNHEY, CDR2 SMNVEV, per germline (reference sequence). This CDR3 is CASSPLPRTGGYGYTF. The DNA for the CDR3 is TGTGCCAGCAGTCCCCTCCCCCGGACAGGGGGCTATGGCTACACCTTC.

V and J are TRBV24-1 and TRBJ2-5, with D possibly being TRBD1 or TRBD2 (5 bases each). This CDR3 region has 15 residues. Between the trimmed V and J ends, which lost 8 bases and 5 bases, there was a span of 20 bases. CDR1 and CDR2 from the germline V gene are KGHDR and SFDVKD. CDR3 in amino acids: CATTRDPPGSETQYF. CDR3 bases: TGTGCCACCACCCGGGACCCCCCAGGGAGCGAGACCCAGTACTTC.

The V and J genes are TRBV28 and TRBJ1-5, with D maybe TRBD1 (6 bases). Trimming took 2 bases from V and 6 from J, leaving 17 bases between them. This CDR3 has 16 residues. CDR1 is MDHEN, CDR2 SYDVKM, per germline. The CDR3 DNA is TGTGCCAGCAGTTTAGTTGGGGGAGGGGGGGCTCAGCCCCAGCATTTT. Residues: CASSLVGGGGAQPQHF.

V and J are TRBV5-1 and TRBJ1-2; 8 bases align to TRBD1. The V and J ends lost 4 bases and 6 bases, in that order; junction bases with no gene match: 11. Germline lookup yields CDR1 SGHRS and CDR2 YFSETQ. This CDR3 comprises 15 residues. The CDR3 sequence is CASSPGQGPADGYTF. DNA for the CDR3: TGCGCCAGCAGCCCTGGACAGGGTCCGGCGGATGGCTACACCTTC.

The gene calls are TRBV29-1 and TRBJ1-2; 7 bases map to TRBD1. This CDR3 is built from 11 residues. J was trimmed by 10 bases and V by 8 bases; bases with no gene match: 10. Per the germline V gene, CDR1 is SQVTM and CDR2 is ANQGSEA. The CDR3 loop is CSTERDRLYTF. CDR3 sequence (DNA): TGCAGCACTGAGCGGGACAGACTCTACACCTTC.

The gene calls are TRBV13 and TRBJ2-5; 7 bases align to TRBD1. V gave up 5 bases and J gave up 5 bases; unmatched junction bases: 8. Germline V gene sequence: CDR1 PRHDT, CDR2 FYEKMQ (reference sequence). This CDR3 contains 14 residues. The CDR3 DNA follows: TGTGCCAGCAGCCGAACAGGGGCCGGGGAGACCCAGTACTTC. Translating gives CASSRTGAGETQYF. The full variable domain, rest sourced from reference TRBV13 and TRBJ2-5, is AAGVIQSPRHLIKEKRETATLKCYPIPRHDTVYWYQQGPGQDPQFLISFYEKMQSDKGSIPDRFSAQQFSDYHSELNMSSLELGDSALYFCASSRTGAGETQYFGPGTRLLVL.

The chain carries TRBV28 and TRBJ2-7; D remains ambiguous. The CDR3 spans 12 residues. Between the trimmed V and J ends, which lost 7 bases and 2 bases, there was a span of 9 bases. Germline V gives CDR1 MDHEN, CDR2 SYDVKM. CDR3 in DNA: TGTGCCAGCACAAGGGCCACCTACGAGCAGTACTTC. This encodes CASTRATYEQYF.

The rearrangement joins TRBV15 to TRBJ1-4; 9 nucleotides align to TRBD1. Germline CDR1 reads LNHNV; CDR2 reads YYDKDF (reference sequence). The V and J ends lost 3 bases and 0 bases, in that order; junction bases with no gene match: 5. There are 17 residues in the CDR3. The CDR3 DNA follows: TGTGCCACCAGCAGGCTGGGACAGGGAGCAACTAATGAAAAACTGTTTTTT. Its translation: CATSRLGQGATNEKLFF.

The V and J genes are TRBV5-1 and TRBJ2-3, with 9 bases that match TRBD2. This CDR3 region has 16 residues. From germline, CDR1 is SGHRS and CDR2 YFSETQ. J gave up 4 bases and V 0 bases, and 6 bases lay outside the gene matches. For the CDR3, the DNA is TGCGCCAGCAGCTTGGCTGGCGGGGGGGCGCCAGATACGCAGTATTTT. It yields the protein CASSLAGGGAPDTQYF.

Written as DNA, the CDR3 is TGCGCCAGCAGCTTGGTTCCGGGGTCAGATACGCAGTATTTT. Translating it yields CASSLVPGSDTQYF. The V and J genes are TRBV5-1 and TRBJ2-3; the D gene is possibly TRBD2 (5 bases). The CDR3 runs 14 residues. V shed 0 bases and J shed 4 bases, with 9 bases lying between them. CDR1 SGHRS and CDR2 YFSETQ come from the germline V gene.

This clone was observed a handful of times. The rearrangement uses TRBV9 and TRBJ2-1; perhaps TRBD2 as D (6 bases). Trimming cost V 4 bases and J 0 bases, with 14 bases left between them. Germline V gives CDR1 SGDLS, CDR2 YYNGEE. This CDR3 has 16 residues. The CDR3 nucleotides are TGTGCCAGCAGCCCCCCGGGGAGGAGCTCCTACAATGAGCAGTTCTTC. Protein: CASSPPGRSSYNEQFF.

The chain has TRBV10-2 and TRBJ1-1; D is unclear. The CDR3 covers 14 residues. Trimming pared 5 bases from V and 3 bases from J, leaving 13 bases between. In germline, CDR1 is WSHSY, CDR2 SAAADI. CDR3 coding DNA: TGCGCCAGCAGTTTTGGCAAAGTGCACACTGAAGCTTTCTTT. This translates into CASSFGKVHTEAFF.

This chain joins TRBV21-1 and TRBJ1-3. TRBV21-1 is classified as a pseudogene. The CDR3 is 14 amino acids. Here the CDR3 reads CASPSRASGNTIYF. CDR3 nucleotides: TGTGCCAGTCCCTCCAGAGCTTCTGGAAACACCATATATTTT.

Notes on this clone: The junction does not match germline at one end; this may be a read error. The genes are TRBV19 and TRBJ1-5, with 10 bases aligning to TRBD1. Per the germline V gene, CDR1 is LNHDA and CDR2 is SQIVND (reference sequence). This CDR3 is 15 amino acids long. CDR3 amino acids: CASSTQTGGKQPQHF. The CDR3 coding sequence is TGTGCCAGTAGTACACAGACAGGGGGCAAGCAGCCCCAGCATTTT. Combining the CDR3 with reference TRBV19 and TRBJ1-5 gives the whole variable domain DGGITQSPKYLFRKEGQNVTLSCEQNLNHDAMYWYRQDPGQGLRLIYYSQIVNDFQKGDIAEGYSVSREKKESFPLTVTSAQKNPTAFYLCASSTQTGGKQPQHFGDGTRLSIL.

The chain combines TRBV9 with TRBJ2-7; no clear D gene. Trimming left V 0 bases short and J 3 bases short, with 7 bases between. Per the germline V gene, CDR1 is SGDLS and CDR2 is YYNGEE. CDR3 length: 13 residues. CDR3 in amino acids: CASSVGYNYEQYF. The CDR3 DNA reads as TGTGCCAGCAGCGTAGGATATAACTACGAGCAGTACTTC.